A selection of T cell receptor beta chains follows, all from one sample in a study of Graves' ophthalmopathy and Graves' hyperthyroidism. TCRdb re-called the multiplex PCR reads through MiXCR, storing one row per CDR3 protein. The repertoire includes more than 550,000 distinct CDR3 sequences, about 41% of them detected once, and over 2.5% sits in the top ten. The sample consisted of peripheral blood. The receptors stem from an adult man with Graves' ophthalmopathy. The conserved cysteine and the conserved F or W are not part of the CDR3 here. A row's size may be missing; if present it is once, few, many or a size class.

TRBV10-3,.,AISGRGGLDTEAF
TRBV6-1,few,ASSEIWGNQPQH
TRBV12-5,.,ASGLVSGTGVYSNQPQH
TRBV2,.,ASSDLRNNRRELF
TRBV20-1,many,SAMDRGEQY
TRBV19,many,ASKQLGADLKTEAF
TRBV5-5,many,ASSLRDRDYEQY
TRBV10-3,once,AISSVKGDRAYEQY
TRBV14,many,ASSQAARYYEQY
TRBV7-2,.,ASSFETGGEQY